This T cell receptor beta chain was obtained from a study of T cells in localized non-small cell lung cancer. Findings of the study overall: In adjacent lung appeared a median around 59 of the top 100 tumor clones.

This clone has just a few counts. Its antigen remains unidentified. The assay was immunoSEQ multiplex PCR, and TCRdb's table has in-frame clones only and misses some. Seen here are approximately 83,000 clones, about 88% observed once, and the top ten hold roughly 19%. This CDR3 is 15 amino acids long. Germline V gene sequence: CDR1 MNHEY, CDR2 SVGAGI. The V end was cut by 6 bases, the J end by 1 base, with 14 bases between. The sequences come from peripheral blood, collected before any cancer treatment. The rearrangement joins TRBV6-5 to TRBJ2-3; tentatively, D is TRBD1 (6 bases). This TCR came from a woman aged 40 to 75 with stage I squamous cell lung carcinoma. In nucleotides, the CDR3 is TGTGCCAGCAGCCAACGGAACAGGGGCACAGATACGCAGTATTTT. This encodes CASSQRNRGTDTQYF.